One and the same sample provided the 14 T cell receptor beta chains below, sequenced in a study of T cell responses to AZD1222 COVID-19 vaccine. TCRdb keeps only in-frame clones here, not all; method: immunoSEQ multiplex PCR. The sample shows some 110,000 clones, 85% to 90% of them seen only once. Here the sequenced sample was peripheral blood, taken 28 days after the second AZD1222 dose. Source of these receptors: an adult who received the AZD1222 COVID-19 vaccine.

The V and J genes are TRBV24-1 and TRBJ1-2; D unclear. This CDR3 comprises 13 residues. The germline gives CDR1 KGHDR, CDR2 SFDVKD. V was trimmed by 1 base and J by 8 bases, leaving 10 bases between them. CDR3 nucleotide sequence: TGTGCCACCAGTGATTTTACGGGGTGGGGCTACACCTTC. Encoded protein: CATSDFTGWGYTF.

V is TRBV6-2 or TRBV6-3 and J is TRBJ1-3, with D uncertain. The V end lost 4 bases, the J end lost 0 bases, and 10 bases lay between the germline ends. The CDR3 is 15 amino acids. The germline V gene has CDR1 MNHEY and CDR2 SVGEGT. DNA of the CDR3: TGTGCCAGCAGTTTTCGACCGGCCTCTGGAAACACCATATATTTT. Translation: CASSFRPASGNTIYF.

This rearrangement joins TRBV9 to TRBJ2-3; a possible D gene is TRBD2 (7 bases). Trimming stripped 4 bases from V and 7 bases from J, with 19 bases between. In germline, CDR1 is SGDLS, CDR2 YYNGEE. The CDR3 runs to 15 residues. CDR3 in amino acids: CASSPVAGGANTQYF. The CDR3 nucleotides read TGTGCCAGCAGCCCAGTAGCTGGGGGGGCAAATACGCAGTATTTT.

This clone occurred once. J is TRBJ1-3 and V is TRBV9; D remains ambiguous. Per germline, CDR1 SGDLS and CDR2 YYNGEE. V lost 3 bases and J lost 0, with 10 bases in between. This CDR3 spans 15 amino acids. The CDR3 sequence: CASSARPDSGNTIYF. CDR3 DNA sequence: TGTGCCAGCAGCGCCCGACCGGACTCTGGAAACACCATATATTTT. The variable domain in full, completed from reference TRBV9 and TRBJ1-3, reads DSGVTQTPKHLITATGQRVTLRCSPRSGDLSVYWYQQSLDQGLQFLIQYYNGEERAKGNILERFSAQQFPDLHSELNLSSLELGDSALYFCASSARPDSGNTIYFGEGSWLTVV.

V usage is TRBV6-5 and J usage is TRBJ1-1; no clear D. The CDR3 spans 14 residues. Trimming took off 9 bases at V and 0 bases at J, with 14 bases between the two ends. The germline V gene has CDR1 MNHEY and CDR2 SVGAGI. In DNA, the CDR3 is TGTGCCAGTTCCTCCGATAGCCTGAACACTGAAGCTTTCTTT. Translating gives CASSSDSLNTEAFF.

V and J are TRBV7-9 and TRBJ2-7; 9 bases agree with TRBD1. The CDR3 runs to 13 residues. The V and J ends lost 3 bases and 7 bases, in that order; junction bases with no gene match: 4. The germline V gene has CDR1 SEHNR and CDR2 FQNEAQ (reference sequence). This CDR3 is CASSFGTGREQYF. The CDR3 DNA sequence: TGTGCCAGCAGCTTTGGGACAGGGAGAGAGCAGTACTTC.

The chain links TRBV12-3 or TRBV12-4 to TRBJ1-5; D is undetermined. Trimming left V 4 bases short and J 2 bases short, with 6 bases between. The CDR3 totals 13 residues. The CDR3: CASSWVGNQPQHF. The CDR3 nucleotides read TGTGCCAGCAGTTGGGTTGGCAATCAGCCCCAGCATTTT.

This clone showed up just once. This chain connects TRBV4-1 to TRBJ2-7; a possible D gene is TRBD1 (6 bases). This CDR3 contains 19 residues. Deletions cut 3 bases from V and 5 bases from J, with 29 bases between. Germline CDR1 is MGHRA and CDR2 is YSYEKL. The CDR3 is CASSHGNFFAGLEGDEQYF. DNA for the CDR3: TGCGCCAGCAGCCATGGTAATTTTTTTGCGGGCCTAGAGGGGGACGAGCAGTACTTC.

The CDR3: CASGDSDNSPLHF. The CDR3 DNA sequence: TGTGCCAGCGGGGACAGCGATAATTCACCCCTCCACTTT. This sequence joins TRBV6-4 and TRBJ1-6; 7 bases align to TRBD1. The CDR3 totals 13 residues. Germline V gene lookup returns CDR1 MRHNA and CDR2 SNTAGT. J gave up 5 bases and V 8 bases, and 3 bases lay outside the gene matches.

By sample fraction, this clone is medium-sized. The chain combines TRBV7-9 with TRBJ2-3; tentative D call: TRBD2 (5 bases). V lost 4 bases to trimming and J lost 2 bases, with 7 bases between them. The CDR3 is 13 amino acids. The V gene's germline CDR1 is SEHNR and CDR2 FQNEAQ (reference sequence). The CDR3 loop is CASSWEYTDTQYF. Here the CDR3 DNA reads TGTGCCAGCAGCTGGGAGTACACAGATACGCAGTATTTT.

The gene calls are TRBV10-3 and TRBJ2-1; either TRBD1 or TRBD2 may fit D (5 bases each). Germline loops: CDR1 ENHRY, CDR2 SYGVKD. V was clipped by 4 bases and J by 4 bases, with 14 bases between them. There are 15 residues in the CDR3. The CDR3 nucleotides read TGTGCCATCAGTGGAACCGGGACCGATTACAATGAGCAGTTCTTC. This encodes CAISGTGTDYNEQFF.

Only one count was recorded for this clone. The chain employs TRBV4-3 and TRBJ2-1, with D unresolved. V dropped 1 base and J dropped 6 bases, with 10 bases sitting between them. The germline V gene encodes CDR1 LGHNA and CDR2 YSLEER. This CDR3 region has 14 residues. The CDR3 nucleotides are TGCGCCAGCAGCCAAGTTCACGAGGTCAATGAGCAGTTCTTC. This encodes CASSQVHEVNEQFF.

This clone has just a few counts. This chain connects TRBV2 to TRBJ2-1; TRBD1 agrees at 8 bases. Germline CDR1 and CDR2: SNHLY and FYNNEI. V dropped 3 bases and J dropped 5; count of bases not matched to a gene: 6. This CDR3 has 15 residues. The CDR3: CASSDPQGANNEQFF. The CDR3 DNA is TGTGCCAGCAGTGACCCCCAGGGGGCTAACAATGAGCAGTTCTTC.

The V gene is TRBV5-5, the J gene TRBJ2-7; possibly TRBD1 for D (5 bases). The V end lost 1 base, the J end lost 2 bases, and 13 bases lay between the germline ends. Germline V lookup: CDR1 SGHKS, CDR2 YYEKEE (reference sequence). The CDR3 contains 15 residues. CDR3 nucleotide sequence: TGTGCCAGCAGCTTGAGGGCAGGGCTTACCTACGAGCAGTACTTC. It is translated as CASSLRAGLTYEQYF.